This TCR beta chain originates from a study of vaccination and CD4 T cells after COVID-19. Study-wide context: A CEFX pool, an HIV-1 Nef pool, or no peptide went to control cultures.

V lost 2 bases, J lost 4 bases, and 5 bases lay in between. CDR3 length: 13 residues. Germline CDR1 and CDR2: MNHNS and SASEGT. Note on this clonotype: Its cognate antigen is unknown.

Treatment in this sample: approximately 9-day PBMC culture with coronavirus spike peptide pools or control peptides (ViraFEST assay). Via ViraFEST, peptide pools expanded antigen-specific T cells before TCR sequencing. Sequencing of cultured CD4+ T cell DNA used the Oncomine TCR Beta short-read assay. Once CD4+ T cells had been cultured, genomic DNA was extracted from them. TCRdb called the PCR reads again in MiXCR, with one record for every CDR3 protein. The table has some 19,000 distinct CDR3 sequences, approximately 38% seen once; the top ten hold around an eighth. The genes are TRBV6-1 and TRBJ2-2, with no clear D. This clonotype was sampled from a human donor with COVID-19. Sequencing used cultured CD4+ T cells from blood. This CDR3 reads CASSELVTGELFF. In DNA, the CDR3 is TGTGCCAGCAGTGAATTAGTCACCGGGGAGCTGTTTTTT.